Presented here are 17 T cell receptor beta chains from one specimen sequenced in a study of vaccination and CD4 T cells after COVID-19 (dated by TCRdb to the early 2020s). The library was made by PCR. Sequenced using an Illumina iSeq 100. TCR sequencing of DNA from cultured CD4+ T cells used the Oncomine TCR Beta short-read assay at the Johns Hopkins FTIC core. TCRdb passed the public sequencing reads through fastp at Q25 and MiXCR, retaining productive beta sequences. All rows with the same CDR3 protein become a single entry with the most common DNA and genes. The sample table shows 15,000 or so distinct CDR3 sequences, and over 30% are seen once. The leading ten clones occupy about 17% of the sample. What the treatment or condition label conveys for this sample: approximately 10-day PBMC culture with coronavirus spike peptide pools or control peptides (ViraFEST assay). No antigen is known for these receptors.

The sample was cultured CD4+ T cells from blood. Receptors originate from a human donor with COVID-19.

The chain joins TRBV6-5 to TRBJ1-2, with 8 bases lining up with TRBD1. CDR3 size: 13 residues. With V trimmed by 2 bases and J by 6 bases, 2 bases remained unmatched. The germline V gene has CDR1 MNHEY and CDR2 SVGAGI. The CDR3 coding sequence is TGTGCCAGCAGTTACCGACAGGGGAATGGCTACACCTTC. This gives the protein CASSYRQGNGYTF.

This clonotype was seen more than once but under ten times. This chain connects TRBV19 to TRBJ1-2, with D possibly being TRBD1 (5 bases). The CDR3 loop spans 15 amino acids. The V gene lost 9 bases and the J gene lost 4 bases, with 21 bases spanning the gap. Germline CDR1 LNHDA, CDR2 SQIVND (reference sequence). The CDR3 loop reads CARNIQTDRAYGYTF. Written as DNA, the CDR3 is TGTGCCAGAAATATACAAACCGACAGAGCCTATGGCTACACCTTC.

This chain joins TRBV11-3 and TRBJ2-2; D ambiguous. Trimming took 1 base from V and 5 from J, leaving 2 bases between them. From germline, CDR1 is SGHNT and CDR2 YENEEA. The CDR3 has 12 amino acids. In DNA, the CDR3 is TGTGCCAGCAGCTTAGGGACCGGGGAGCTGTTTTTT. As protein: CASSLGTGELFF.

This rearrangement joins TRBV27 to TRBJ2-5; D not resolved. V was trimmed by 3 bases and J by 0 bases, leaving 8 bases between them. This CDR3 is built from 14 residues. Germline V gene sequence: CDR1 MNHEY, CDR2 SMNVEV (reference sequence). The CDR3 DNA follows: TGTGCCAGCAGTTTCCTCGGATACCAAGAGACCCAGTACTTC. Its protein is CASSFLGYQETQYF.

The chain employs TRBV6-2 or TRBV6-3 and TRBJ2-7; 13 nucleotides align to TRBD2. The CDR3 extends over 21 amino acids. Germline V lookup: CDR1 MNHEY, CDR2 SVGEGT. Germline trimming cut 2 bases from V and 3 bases from J; bases unmatched to any gene: 19. CDR3 DNA sequence: TGTGCCAGCAGTTACCCCTCTGGGACTAGCGGGGTGTGGCGATTCAACTACGAGCAGTACTTC. Residues: CASSYPSGTSGVWRFNYEQYF.

A few counts support this clonotype. The CDR3 bases are TGTGCCAGCAGTCTCGACCAGAACACCGGGGAGCTGTTTTTT. Amino acids: CASSLDQNTGELFF. V gene TRBV6-1 combines with J gene TRBJ2-2; D is ambiguous. Germline lookup yields CDR1 MNHNS and CDR2 SASEGT. The V and J ends lost 5 bases and 1 base respectively, with 8 bases between them. The CDR3 extends over 14 amino acids.

The chain employs TRBV5-1 and TRBJ2-7; no definite D call. This CDR3 has 13 amino acids. Germline V lookup: CDR1 SGHRS, CDR2 YFSETQ. With 4 bases removed from V and 1 base from J, the gap between germline ends came to 9 bases. CDR3 region: CASSLEGSYEQYF. In DNA form, the CDR3 reads TGCGCCAGCAGCCTGGAAGGGTCCTACGAGCAGTACTTC. The complete variable domain, with remaining parts taken from reference TRBV5-1 and TRBJ2-7, reads KAGVTQTPRYLIKTRGQQVTLSCSPISGHRSVSWYQQTPGQGLQFLFEYFSETQRNKGNFPGRFSGRQFSNSRSEMNVSTLELGDSALYLCASSLEGSYEQYFGPGTRLTVT.

The chain employs TRBV30 and TRBJ2-1; 14 bases match TRBD2. The CDR3 has 15 residues. Germline V CDR1 and CDR2: GTSNPN, SVGIG (reference sequence). V shed 2 bases, J shed 4 bases, and the junction held 1 base outside the gene matches. The CDR3 loop reads CAWSRLAGGYNEQFF. The CDR3 DNA reads TGTGCCTGGAGTCGACTAGCGGGGGGGTACAATGAGCAGTTCTTC.

This clonotype was counted between two and nine times. The chain is built from TRBV5-1 and TRBJ1-6; the D is unclear. Germline lookup yields CDR1 SGHRS and CDR2 YFSETQ. V was pared by 0 bases and J by 7 bases, with 11 bases between. This CDR3 has 15 residues. The DNA of the CDR3 is TGCGCCAGCAGCTTGGAGGGCCCAGCCAATTCACCCCTCCACTTT. Its protein product is CASSLEGPANSPLHF.

The chain uses TRBV4-1 and TRBJ2-2; 9 positions agree with TRBD1. The V gene's germline CDR1 is MGHRA and CDR2 YSYEKL. This CDR3 has 14 residues. The ends lost 5 bases at V and 7 bases at J; junction bases unmatched: 5. The CDR3 reads CASSSTGGNGELFF. The CDR3 DNA reads TGCGCCAGCAGCTCTACAGGGGGCAACGGGGAGCTGTTTTTT.

In its sample, this clonotype was seen a few times. The chain links TRBV6-1 to TRBJ1-2, with D perhaps matching TRBD1 (6 bases). The CDR3 sequence is 15 residues long. V lost 3 bases to trimming and J lost 0 bases, with 11 bases between them. Germline V CDR1 and CDR2: MNHNS, SASEGT. As DNA, the CDR3 is TGTGCCAGCAGTGAGACAGGTATCTCTAACTATGGCTACACCTTC. As protein: CASSETGISNYGYTF.

This sequence joins TRBV7-2 and TRBJ2-3, with D perhaps matching TRBD1 (6 bases). V lost 6 bases, J lost 7 bases, and 14 bases lay in between. Germline V gene lookup returns CDR1 SGHTA and CDR2 FQGNSA. This CDR3 has 13 residues. CDR3: CASSYQQGNTQYF. Written as DNA, the CDR3 is TGTGCCAGCAGTTATCAACAGGGAAATACGCAGTATTTT.

The chain links TRBV4-3 to TRBJ1-3; D unresolved. The CDR3 is 16 residues long. Germline V CDR1 and CDR2: LGHNA, YSLEER. Trimming stripped 1 base from V and 4 bases from J, with 14 bases between. The CDR3 region has the DNA TGCGCCAGCAGCCAAGTTGCGGGTTGGGTCGGAAACACCATATATTTT. This sequence encodes CASSQVAGWVGNTIYF.

This clonotype has more than one count but fewer than ten. The chain employs TRBV6-1 and TRBJ2-7, with D perhaps matching TRBD1 (5 bases). Germline V lookup: CDR1 MNHNS, CDR2 SASEGT. V was pared by 8 bases and J by 2 bases, with 25 bases between. CDR3 length: 17 amino acids. CDR3: CASYPNGLGEDPYEQYF. CDR3 sequence (DNA): TGTGCCAGCTACCCCAACGGGCTAGGGGAAGATCCCTACGAGCAGTACTTC.

The chain couples TRBV7-8 to TRBJ1-1; D is undetermined. Germline CDR1 SGHVS, CDR2 FQNEAQ. Between the trimmed V and J ends, which lost 0 bases and 2 bases, there was a span of 7 bases. The CDR3 is made up of 14 amino acids. As DNA, the CDR3 is TGTGCCAGCAGCTTAGCGCCGATAAACACTGAAGCTTTCTTT. As protein: CASSLAPINTEAFF.

This chain uses TRBV6-1 with TRBJ1-2; unclear D gene. The germline V gene encodes CDR1 MNHNS and CDR2 SASEGT. V was trimmed by 2 bases and J by 4 bases, leaving 8 bases between them. This CDR3 has 13 amino acids. The CDR3 loop is CASSEPGGYGYTF. In DNA, the CDR3 is TGTGCCAGCAGTGAACCGGGCGGCTATGGCTACACCTTC.

The rearrangement links TRBV7-9 to TRBJ1-2, with D perhaps matching TRBD1 (6 bases). Per the germline V gene, CDR1 is SEHNR and CDR2 is FQNEAQ (reference sequence). The CDR3 length is 15 residues. V dropped 0 bases and J dropped 4 bases, with 12 bases sitting between them. Here the CDR3 reads CASSLAGATTYGYTF. The CDR3 DNA sequence: TGTGCCAGCAGCTTAGCGGGGGCGACAACCTATGGCTACACCTTC.